The entry below describes one T cell receptor (beta chain). Its antigen is not known. Germline assignment: CDR1 MDHEN and CDR2 SYDVKM. After removal of 3 bases from V and 3 bases from J, the junction contained 8 bases not matched to a gene. The CDR3 loop spans 17 amino acids. This entry is derived from a study of identical twins. Overall study results and limits: Analyses based on zero insertions could be partly confounded by invariant MAIT and iNKT cells. Insertion counts were lower in abundant cord blood beta clonotypes, a trend that memory repertoires did not show.

A universal primer site was incorporated via template switching, and the cDNA contained unique molecular identifiers. TCRdb ran MiXCR on the 5' RACE reads and lists one entry per CDR3 protein. Of 1,800,000 or so distinct CDR3 sequences in the sample, about 32% were seen once. The donors were all healthy and Caucasian. This chain joins TRBV28 and TRBJ1-6, with 7 bases aligning to TRBD1. Sequenced: cord blood. The receptor comes from a newborn girl in good health. CDR3: CASSLSTGALYNSPLHF. For the CDR3, the DNA is TGTGCCAGCAGTTTGTCCACAGGGGCTCTCTATAATTCACCCCTCCACTTT.